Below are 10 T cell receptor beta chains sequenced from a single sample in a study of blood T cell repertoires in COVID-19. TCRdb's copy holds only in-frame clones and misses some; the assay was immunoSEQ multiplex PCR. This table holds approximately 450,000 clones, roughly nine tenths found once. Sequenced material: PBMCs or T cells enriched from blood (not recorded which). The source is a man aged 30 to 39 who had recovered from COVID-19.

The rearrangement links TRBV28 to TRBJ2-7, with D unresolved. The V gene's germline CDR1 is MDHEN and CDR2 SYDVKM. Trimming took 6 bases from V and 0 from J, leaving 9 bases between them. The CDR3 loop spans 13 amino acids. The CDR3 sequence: CASRPTHSYEQYF. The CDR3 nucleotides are TGTGCCAGCAGGCCAACACACTCCTACGAGCAGTACTTC. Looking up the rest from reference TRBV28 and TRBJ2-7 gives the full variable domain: DVKVTQSSRYLVKRTGEKVFLECVQDMDHENMFWYRQDPGLGLRLIYFSYDVKMKEKGDIPEGYSVSREKKERFSLILESASTNQTSMYLCASRPTHSYEQYFGPGTRLTVT.

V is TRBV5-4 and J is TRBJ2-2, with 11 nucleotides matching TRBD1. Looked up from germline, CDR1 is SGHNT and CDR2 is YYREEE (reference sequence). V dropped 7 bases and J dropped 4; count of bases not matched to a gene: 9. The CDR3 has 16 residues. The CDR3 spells CASGEGDRGFTGELFF. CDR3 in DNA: TGTGCCAGCGGCGAAGGGGACAGGGGGTTCACCGGGGAGCTGTTTTTT.

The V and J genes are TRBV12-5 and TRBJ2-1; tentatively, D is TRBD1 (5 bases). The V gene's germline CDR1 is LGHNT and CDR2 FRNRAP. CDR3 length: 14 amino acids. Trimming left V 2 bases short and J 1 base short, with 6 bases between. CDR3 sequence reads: CASGLRGSYNEQFF. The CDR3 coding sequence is TGTGCTAGTGGTTTGAGGGGTTCCTACAATGAGCAGTTCTTC.

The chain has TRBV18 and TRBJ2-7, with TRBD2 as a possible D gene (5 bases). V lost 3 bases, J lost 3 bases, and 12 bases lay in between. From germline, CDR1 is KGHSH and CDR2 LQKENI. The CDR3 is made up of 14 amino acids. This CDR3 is CASSPPLGNYEQYF. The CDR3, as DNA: TGTGCCAGCTCACCTCCACTAGGGAACTACGAGCAGTACTTC.

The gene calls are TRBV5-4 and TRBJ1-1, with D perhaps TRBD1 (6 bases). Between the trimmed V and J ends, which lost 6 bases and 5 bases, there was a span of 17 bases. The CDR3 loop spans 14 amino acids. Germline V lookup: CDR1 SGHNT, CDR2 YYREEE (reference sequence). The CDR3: CASTEGTKATEAFF. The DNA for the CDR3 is TGTGCCAGCACGGAAGGGACAAAGGCGACTGAAGCTTTCTTT. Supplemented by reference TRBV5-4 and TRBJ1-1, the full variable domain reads ETGVTQSPTHLIKTRGQQVTLRCSSQSGHNTVSWYQQALGQGPQFIFQYYREEENGRGNFPPRFSGLQFPNYSSELNVNALELDDSALYLCASTEGTKATEAFFGQGTRLTVV.

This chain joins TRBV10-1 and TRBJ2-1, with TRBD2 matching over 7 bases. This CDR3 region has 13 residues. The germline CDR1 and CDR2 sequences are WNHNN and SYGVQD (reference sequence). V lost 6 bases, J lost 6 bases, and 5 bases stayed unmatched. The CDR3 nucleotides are TGCGCCAGCAGCGCGGGAGCCTTCAATGAGCAGTTCTTC. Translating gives CASSAGAFNEQFF.

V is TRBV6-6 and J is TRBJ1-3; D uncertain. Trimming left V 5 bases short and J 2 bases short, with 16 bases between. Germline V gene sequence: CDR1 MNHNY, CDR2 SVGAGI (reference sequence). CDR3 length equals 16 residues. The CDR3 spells CASSLRTLGTGNTIYF. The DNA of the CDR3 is TGTGCCAGCAGTCTCCGGACTTTGGGGACTGGAAACACCATATATTTT.

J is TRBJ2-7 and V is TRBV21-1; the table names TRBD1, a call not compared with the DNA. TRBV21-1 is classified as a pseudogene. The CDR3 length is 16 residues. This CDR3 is CASSTGDGQGVDEQYF. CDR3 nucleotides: TGTGCCAGCAGCACAGGGGACGGACAGGGGGTAGACGAGCAGTACTTC.

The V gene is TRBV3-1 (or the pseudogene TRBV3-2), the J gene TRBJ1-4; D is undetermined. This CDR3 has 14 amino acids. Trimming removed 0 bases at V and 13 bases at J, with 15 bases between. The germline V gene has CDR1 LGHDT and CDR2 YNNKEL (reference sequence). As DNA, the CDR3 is TGTGCCAGCAGCCAAGAAGGCGGCGGATTCGGACTGTTTTTT. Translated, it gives CASSQEGGGFGLFF.

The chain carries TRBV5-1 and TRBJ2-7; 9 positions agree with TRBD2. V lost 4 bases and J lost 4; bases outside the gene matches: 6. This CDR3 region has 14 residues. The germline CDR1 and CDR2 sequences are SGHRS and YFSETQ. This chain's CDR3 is CASSVGLAQYEQYF. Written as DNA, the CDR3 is TGCGCCAGCAGCGTCGGACTAGCGCAGTACGAGCAGTACTTC. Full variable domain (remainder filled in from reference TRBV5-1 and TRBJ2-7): KAGVTQTPRYLIKTRGQQVTLSCSPISGHRSVSWYQQTPGQGLQFLFEYFSETQRNKGNFPGRFSGRQFSNSRSEMNVSTLELGDSALYLCASSVGLAQYEQYFGPGTRLTVT.